This T cell receptor (beta chain) appears in the sequencing data of a study of siplizumab effects on memory and regulatory T cells. Findings and limits, study-wide: The authors mapped only a minor fraction of alloreactive clones to unstimulated subsets. Proliferating Tregs in siplizumab cultures were never verified as suppressive.

Assay used: immunoSEQ multiplex PCR; TCRdb lists only in-frame clones, some missing. The sample includes tens of thousands of clones, about 92% of them seen just once. As concerns this clone: Its antigen remains unknown.

Sequenced sample: CD8+ T cells sorted from blood. The receptor was isolated from a human donor in good health.

The CDR3 sequence is CASSVYRDRGYEQYF. The DNA for the CDR3 is TGTGCCAGCAGCGTATACCGGGACAGGGGCTACGAGCAGTACTTC. The gene calls are TRBV5-8 and TRBJ2-7; 10 bases are a match to TRBD1. Germline CDR1 reads SGHTS; CDR2 reads YDEGEE. V shed 4 bases, J shed 3 bases, and the junction held 7 bases outside the gene matches. The CDR3 sequence is 15 residues long.